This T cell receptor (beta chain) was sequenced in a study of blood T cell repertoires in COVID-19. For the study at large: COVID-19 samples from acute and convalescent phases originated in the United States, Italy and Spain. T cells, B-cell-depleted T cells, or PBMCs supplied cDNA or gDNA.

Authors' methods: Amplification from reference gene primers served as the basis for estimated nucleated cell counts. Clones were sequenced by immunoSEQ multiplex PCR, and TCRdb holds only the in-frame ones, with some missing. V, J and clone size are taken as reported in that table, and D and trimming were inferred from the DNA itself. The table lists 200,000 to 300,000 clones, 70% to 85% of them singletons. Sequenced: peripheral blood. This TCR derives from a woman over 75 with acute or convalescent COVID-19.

The CDR3 sequence is CASSLSGAYNSPLHF. The CDR3 DNA reads as TGTGCCAGCAGCTTATCAGGGGCCTATAATTCACCCCTCCACTTT. This chain connects TRBV7-2 to TRBJ1-6; D possibly corresponds to TRBD1 (6 bases). Trimming pared 2 bases from V and 2 bases from J, leaving 7 bases between. The CDR3 totals 15 residues. Germline V gene lookup returns CDR1 SGHTA and CDR2 FQGNSA.